The 23 T cell receptor beta chains presented below share a single source sample, sequenced in a study of T cells in localized non-small cell lung cancer. Sequencing was performed with immunoSEQ multiplex PCR; in TCRdb, only in-frame clones are kept and a portion is missing. The sample contains roughly 16,000 clones, around 80% of which appear only once. The input for sequencing was peripheral blood, taken before any cancer treatment. The receptors originated from a male donor at least 60 years old with stage I lung adenocarcinoma.

CDR3 DNA sequence: TGTGCCAGCAGCACAACGGGGGACAAAAATCAGCCCCAGCATTTT. Amino acids: CASSTTGDKNQPQHF. The V and J genes are TRBV9 and TRBJ1-5; D might be TRBD1 (6 bases). V shed 4 bases and J shed 4 bases, with 15 bases lying between them. The length of the CDR3 is 15 residues. Germline V gene data show CDR1 as SGDLS and CDR2 as YYNGEE.

J is TRBJ2-7 and V is TRBV5-1; 8 nucleotides match TRBD1. V shed 0 bases, J shed 1 base, and the junction held 3 bases outside the gene matches. The germline V gene encodes CDR1 SGHRS and CDR2 YFSETQ. The CDR3 consists of 15 residues. The CDR3 region has the DNA TGCGCCAGCAGCTTGGGGACAGGGTATTCCTACGAGCAGTACTTC. Translating gives CASSLGTGYSYEQYF.

This chain uses TRBV30 with TRBJ1-1; D remains ambiguous. Trimming stripped 4 bases from V and 1 base from J, with 10 bases between. Germline lookup yields CDR1 GTSNPN and CDR2 SVGIG (reference sequence). The CDR3 covers 13 residues. CDR3 coding DNA: TGTGCCTGGAATTCCCCCCGGAACACTGAAGCTTTCTTT. It codes for CAWNSPRNTEAFF.

V is TRBV11-1 and J is TRBJ2-5; 7 nucleotides match TRBD2. Trimming cost V 5 bases and J 5 bases; bases outside gene matches: 8. This CDR3 is 14 amino acids long. Germline CDR1 is SGHAT and CDR2 is FQDESV (reference sequence). CDR3 nucleotides: TGTGCCAGCAGCCTAGAGAGGGGAGGGGAGACCCAGTACTTC. Translating gives CASSLERGGETQYF.

The rearrangement joins TRBV18 to TRBJ2-7, with 9 bases identical to TRBD1. In germline, CDR1 is KGHSH, CDR2 LQKENI. J was trimmed by 5 bases and V by 3 bases; bases with no gene match: 8. This CDR3 has 15 amino acids. The CDR3 here is CASSPIGQGKDEQYF. The CDR3 nucleotides are TGTGCCAGCTCACCTATTGGACAGGGGAAGGACGAGCAGTACTTC. Using reference TRBV18 and TRBJ2-7 for the parts outside the CDR3, the full variable domain is NAGVMQNPRHLVRRRGQEARLRCSPMKGHSHVYWYRQLPEEGLKFMVYLQKENIIDESGMPKERFSAEFPKEGPSILRIQQVVRGDSAAYFCASSPIGQGKDEQYFGPGTRLTVT.

The genes are TRBV7-2 and TRBJ2-7; D may be TRBD1 (6 bases). Germline CDR1 is SGHTA and CDR2 is FQGNSA. There are 14 residues in the CDR3. V was pared by 2 bases and J by 9 bases, with 17 bases between. In DNA form, the CDR3 reads TGTGCCAGCAGCTTATCGCCCGAGGGGGAAGGGCAGTACTTC. It encodes CASSLSPEGEGQYF.

The V call is TRBV28, the J call TRBJ2-1; D gene ambiguous. The CDR3 is 14 amino acids. The ends were cut back, 3 bases at V and 8 bases at J, with 14 bases in the middle. The germline CDR1 and CDR2 sequences are MDHEN and SYDVKM. The CDR3 sequence: CASSLPPPGHEQFF. Here the CDR3 DNA reads TGTGCCAGCAGTTTGCCGCCCCCCGGGCATGAGCAGTTCTTC.

The chain is built from TRBV18 and TRBJ2-1, with TRBD2 matching over 16 bases. V gave up 3 bases and J gave up 6 bases; unmatched junction bases: 2. CDR1 and CDR2 (germline): KGHSH, LQKENI. The CDR3 is 16 amino acids. In DNA form, the CDR3 reads TGTGCCAGCTCACCGGGACTAGCGGGGGGGGTCAATGAGCAGTTCTTC. Protein sequence: CASSPGLAGGVNEQFF. Variable domain in full (rest from reference TRBV18 and TRBJ2-1): NAGVMQNPRHLVRRRGQEARLRCSPMKGHSHVYWYRQLPEEGLKFMVYLQKENIIDESGMPKERFSAEFPKEGPSILRIQQVVRGDSAAYFCASSPGLAGGVNEQFFGPGTRLTVL.

The gene calls are TRBV18 and TRBJ1-2; tentative D call: TRBD1 (5 bases). V lost 3 bases to trimming and J lost 6 bases, with 11 bases between them. There are 13 residues in the CDR3. Germline V gives CDR1 KGHSH, CDR2 LQKENI. The CDR3 nucleotides are TGTGCCAGCTCACCGCAGGGCGGGGATGGCTACACCTTC. Translation: CASSPQGGDGYTF.

The chain has TRBV18 and TRBJ1-4, with D unresolved. Per the germline V gene, CDR1 is KGHSH and CDR2 is LQKENI. The CDR3 loop spans 16 amino acids. The germline V and J ends were trimmed by 3 bases and 2 bases, with 13 bases remaining between them. The DNA of the CDR3 is TGTGCCAGCTCACCTTCGGGCCTCGGGACTAATGAAAAACTGTTTTTT. It codes for CASSPSGLGTNEKLFF.

V is TRBV13 and J is TRBJ2-2; 12 positions match TRBD2. The ends lost 10 bases at V and 1 base at J; junction bases unmatched: 4. CDR3 length: 15 amino acids. Germline V gene sequence: CDR1 PRHDT, CDR2 FYEKMQ (reference sequence). The chain's CDR3 is CATSGLAGNTGELFF. For the CDR3, the DNA is TGTGCCACCTCGGGACTAGCGGGGAACACCGGGGAGCTGTTTTTT.

The chain links TRBV5-8 to TRBJ2-1; 9 positions agree with TRBD1. V shed 3 bases and J 0 bases; nucleotides not matched to a gene: 1. The CDR3 loop spans 15 amino acids. CDR1 and CDR2 from the germline V gene are SGHTS and YDEGEE. In DNA form, the CDR3 reads TGTGCCAGCAGCTCGACAGGGGGCTCCTACAATGAGCAGTTCTTC. It is translated as CASSSTGGSYNEQFF.

The chain uses TRBV7-3 and TRBJ1-6, with a possible D match to TRBD1 (5 bases). Germline CDR1 and CDR2: SGHTA and FQGTGA. The ends were cut back, 2 bases at V and 8 bases at J, with 10 bases in the middle. The CDR3 runs 14 residues. CDR3 region: CASSLGFRDSPLHF. As DNA, the CDR3 is TGTGCCAGCAGCTTAGGGTTCAGGGATTCACCCCTCCACTTT. The whole variable domain, remainder taken from reference TRBV7-3 and TRBJ1-6, is GAGVSQTPSNKVTEKGKYVELRCDPISGHTALYWYRQSLGQGPEFLIYFQGTGAADDSGLPNDRFFAVRPEGSVSTLKIQRTERGDSAVYLCASSLGFRDSPLHFGNGTRLTVT.

The V gene is TRBV7-3, the J gene TRBJ2-1, with 8 nucleotides matching TRBD2. Germline V lookup: CDR1 SGHTA, CDR2 FQGTGA. The CDR3 totals 16 residues. V was pared by 5 bases and J by 0 bases, with 6 bases of the junction left unmatched. In nucleotides, the CDR3 is TGTGCCAGCAGCCCGTATAGCGGGAACTCCTACAATGAGCAGTTCTTC. It specifies CASSPYSGNSYNEQFF.

V usage is TRBV7-3 and J usage is TRBJ2-7, with TRBD2 matching over 9 bases. This CDR3 region has 13 residues. Germline CDR1 and CDR2: SGHTA and FQGTGA. The junction had 3 bases not matched to a gene; V was cut back by 2 bases and J by 7 bases. CDR3 in amino acids: CASSLLAGREQYF. CDR3 DNA sequence: TGTGCCAGCAGCTTACTAGCGGGAAGGGAGCAGTACTTC.

This rearrangement joins TRBV6-1 to TRBJ1-4; unclear D gene. This CDR3 is built from 13 residues. With 2 bases removed from V and 10 bases from J, the gap between germline ends came to 11 bases. Germline V gives CDR1 MNHNS, CDR2 SASEGT. The CDR3 DNA reads TGTGCCAGCAGTGAAAGGCCCGGCGCAAAACTGTTTTTT. Its translation: CASSERPGAKLFF.

This clone was seen just once. The gene calls are TRBV19 and TRBJ2-4; D unresolved. Trimming left V 5 bases short and J 0 bases short, with 8 bases between. Germline lookup yields CDR1 LNHDA and CDR2 SQIVND (reference sequence). The CDR3 contains 14 residues. For the CDR3, the DNA is TGTGCCAGTAGTCCGCCGAGAGCCAAAAACATTCAGTACTTC. This translates into CASSPPRAKNIQYF.

This clone has just one count. The CDR3 bases are TGTGCCCGACAAGGGACTAGCGGGAGTTACAATGAGCAGTTCTTC. Protein product: CARQGTSGSYNEQFF. The rearrangement joins TRBV30 to TRBJ2-1; the match to TRBD2 covers 14 bases. J was trimmed by 4 bases and V by 8 bases; bases with no gene match: 7. This CDR3 spans 15 amino acids. The germline CDR1 and CDR2 sequences are GTSNPN and SVGIG (reference sequence). Filled out from reference TRBV30 and TRBJ2-1, the complete variable domain reads SQTIHQWPATLVQPVGSPLSLECTVEGTSNPNLYWYRQAAGRGLQLLFYSVGIGQISSEVPQNLSASRPQDRQFILSSKKLLLSDSGFYLCARQGTSGSYNEQFFGPGTRLTVL.

The chain recombines TRBV30 with TRBJ2-7; 7 bases are a match to TRBD2. With V trimmed by 1 base and J by 5 bases, 8 bases remained unmatched. Germline assignment: CDR1 GTSNPN and CDR2 SVGIG (reference sequence). The CDR3 consists of 14 residues. The CDR3 loop is CAWSGGGGLNEQYF. In DNA form, the CDR3 reads TGTGCCTGGAGTGGCGGGGGAGGGCTGAACGAGCAGTACTTC.

The chain is built from TRBV7-3 and TRBJ2-1; D uncertain. Trimming left V 5 bases short and J 7 bases short, with 15 bases between. Germline V gives CDR1 SGHTA, CDR2 FQGTGA. The CDR3 runs to 14 residues. Here the CDR3 reads CASSPHGSRNEQFF. In nucleotides, the CDR3 is TGTGCCAGCAGCCCCCACGGATCAAGGAATGAGCAGTTCTTC.

This clone has only one observation. The rearrangement uses TRBV27 and TRBJ1-6, with D perhaps matching TRBD1 (5 bases). This CDR3 is 14 amino acids long. Germline CDR1 MNHEY, CDR2 SMNVEV (reference sequence). Trimming removed 6 bases from V and 6 bases from J, with 12 bases in between. In DNA form, the CDR3 reads TGTGCCAGCAGGAGGGACCCTGGTAATTCACCCCTCCACTTT. It encodes CASRRDPGNSPLHF.

The chain is built from TRBV7-6 and TRBJ2-5, with D maybe TRBD1 (5 bases). The ends were cut back, 4 bases at V and 5 bases at J, with 14 bases in the middle. CDR1 is SGHVS and CDR2 is FNYEAQ in the germline V gene. The CDR3 loop spans 14 amino acids. In DNA, the CDR3 is TGTGCCAGCAGCTACGGACATGCGAGGGAGACCCAGTACTTC. It encodes CASSYGHARETQYF.

V is TRBV11-1 and J is TRBJ1-2; D possibly corresponds to TRBD1 (6 bases). CDR3 length equals 16 residues. Germline V lookup: CDR1 SGHAT, CDR2 FQDESV (reference sequence). V lost 5 bases and J lost 5, with 21 bases in between. CDR3 nucleotides: TGTGCCAGCAGCGACCCGGGACGGGGGGCTTTTTATGGCTACACCTTC. It encodes CASSDPGRGAFYGYTF.